The rows below give T cell receptor beta chains drawn from one sample of a study of T cell repertoires in cytomegalovirus infection. TCRdb redid the calling of the reads with MiXCR, one entry per CDR3 protein. This repertoire shows tens of thousands of distinct CDR3 sequences, 3% to 4.5% found once; its top ten account for around 4.4%. The sample taken for sequencing was PBMCs. These TCRs come from a human donor in good health (CMV status not recorded). Some clones in this sample may be carry-over from other donors' samples. CDR3s include the opening cysteine and the closing phenylalanine or tryptophan. Each record gives: V gene, clone size, D gene, J gene, CDR3 DNA, CDR3 protein. D genes are given only for firm matches. For some rows the clone size is stated as once, few or many, or as a class when expanded; others skip it.

v_call: TRBV7-3; clone_size: many; d_call: NA; j_call: TRBJ2-3; cdr3_nt: TGTGCCAGCAGCTTGAGAGGGACACTCACAGATACGCAGTATTTT; cdr3_aa: CASSLRGTLTDTQYF
v_call: TRBV7-2; clone_size: NA; d_call: NA; j_call: TRBJ2-7; cdr3_nt: TGTGCCAGCAGCCCCTTGGGAGGCGCCCACTACGAGCAGTACTTC; cdr3_aa: CASSPLGGAHYEQYF
v_call: TRBV7-9; clone_size: many; d_call: NA; j_call: TRBJ1-3; cdr3_nt: TGTGCCAGCAGCTTAGACGGTTACTCTGGAAACACCATATATTTT; cdr3_aa: CASSLDGYSGNTIYF
v_call: TRBV6-2/TRBV6-3; clone_size: many; d_call: NA; j_call: TRBJ1-3; cdr3_nt: TGTGCCAGCAGTTACTACGGAGGAAACACCATATATTTT; cdr3_aa: CASSYYGGNTIYF
v_call: TRBV4-1; clone_size: many; d_call: NA; j_call: TRBJ1-4; cdr3_nt: TGCGCCAGCAGCCACTCGGGGGCAAGTAGTGAAAAACTGTTTTTT; cdr3_aa: CASSHSGASSEKLFF
v_call: TRBV28; clone_size: many; d_call: NA; j_call: TRBJ1-1; cdr3_nt: TGTGCCAGCACAAACCCCCGACCAAATAGGGAAGCTTTCTTT; cdr3_aa: CASTNPRPNREAFF
v_call: TRBV6-2/TRBV6-3; clone_size: many; d_call: NA; j_call: TRBJ1-1; cdr3_nt: TGTGCCAGCAGCTTACTCCGAGGACGGAACACTGAAGCTTTCTTT; cdr3_aa: CASSLLRGRNTEAFF
v_call: TRBV19; clone_size: many; d_call: TRBD1; j_call: TRBJ1-5; cdr3_nt: TGTGCCAGTAGTACCGGCGAGACAGGGCCAAACTTCTATAGCAATCAGCCCCAGCATTTT; cdr3_aa: CASSTGETGPNFYSNQPQHF
v_call: TRBV12-3/TRBV12-4; clone_size: many; d_call: NA; j_call: TRBJ1-2; cdr3_nt: TGTGCCAGCAGTCCGAACACCAAATATGGCTACACCTTC; cdr3_aa: CASSPNTKYGYTF
v_call: TRBV6-8; clone_size: NA; d_call: NA; j_call: TRBJ1-1; cdr3_nt: TGTGCCAGCAGTTACGGGCGGGGGAGCACCGAAGCTTTCTTT; cdr3_aa: CASSYGRGSTEAFF
v_call: TRBV12-3/TRBV12-4; clone_size: many; d_call: NA; j_call: TRBJ1-1; cdr3_nt: TGTGCCAGCAGAATCAGGGAGGGCACTGAAGCTTTCTTT; cdr3_aa: CASRIREGTEAFF
v_call: TRBV2; clone_size: many; d_call: NA; j_call: TRBJ2-7; cdr3_nt: TGTGCCAGCCGATTCCCAGGGACGGGGTACGAGCAGTACTTC; cdr3_aa: CASRFPGTGYEQYF
v_call: TRBV6-2/TRBV6-3; clone_size: many; d_call: NA; j_call: TRBJ1-5; cdr3_nt: TGTGCCACCGTTGACCCGCCGGGGCAGCCCCAGCATTTT; cdr3_aa: CATVDPPGQPQHF
v_call: TRBV12-3/TRBV12-4; clone_size: many; d_call: NA; j_call: TRBJ2-1; cdr3_nt: TGTGCCAGCAGTTTAGGTAGCAGCAGTTCCAATGAGCAGTTCTTC; cdr3_aa: CASSLGSSSSNEQFF
v_call: TRBV4-3; clone_size: many; d_call: NA; j_call: TRBJ1-2; cdr3_nt: TGCGCCAGCAGCCAGGCCCCCGACTTCTATGGCTACACCTTC; cdr3_aa: CASSQAPDFYGYTF
v_call: TRBV6-1; clone_size: many; d_call: NA; j_call: TRBJ2-3; cdr3_nt: TGTGCCAGCAGTGAAGCGGAATTTAGGCAGTATTTT; cdr3_aa: CASSEAEFRQYF
v_call: TRBV6-1; clone_size: many; d_call: TRBD1; j_call: TRBJ2-5; cdr3_nt: TGTGCCAGCAGTGGGGGGACAGGGGGGCAAGAGACCCAGTACTTC; cdr3_aa: CASSGGTGGQETQYF
v_call: TRBV7-2; clone_size: many; d_call: NA; j_call: TRBJ2-5; cdr3_nt: TGTGCCAGCAGCTTAGAGGGCAGGGGACTCCTAGAGACCCAGTACTTC; cdr3_aa: CASSLEGRGLLETQYF
v_call: TRBV7-2; clone_size: few; d_call: TRBD1; j_call: TRBJ1-2; cdr3_nt: TGTGCCAGCAGCTGGGTCGTGCTTCGGGACAGTTTCTATGGCTACACCTTC; cdr3_aa: CASSWVVLRDSFYGYTF
v_call: TRBV12-3/TRBV12-4; clone_size: many; d_call: NA; j_call: TRBJ2-7; cdr3_nt: TGTGCCAGCCAAGCCCCTTCCTACGAGCAGTACTTC; cdr3_aa: CASQAPSYEQYF
v_call: TRBV5-1; clone_size: many; d_call: NA; j_call: TRBJ1-1; cdr3_nt: TGCGCCAGCAGCTTGGGAGTTCGGGACACTGAAGCTTTCTTT; cdr3_aa: CASSLGVRDTEAFF
v_call: TRBV28; clone_size: many; d_call: NA; j_call: TRBJ1-1; cdr3_nt: TGTGCCAGCAGTTTATATCCCGCGGCAAACACTGAAGCTTTCTTT; cdr3_aa: CASSLYPAANTEAFF
v_call: TRBV7-2; clone_size: many; d_call: NA; j_call: TRBJ1-6; cdr3_nt: TGTGCCAGCAGCCCCATGGGGAATTCACCCCTCCACTTT; cdr3_aa: CASSPMGNSPLHF
v_call: TRBV11-2; clone_size: many; d_call: NA; j_call: TRBJ2-2; cdr3_nt: TGTGCCAGCAGCTTAGGGCAGGGCACCGGGGAGCTGTTTTTT; cdr3_aa: CASSLGQGTGELFF
v_call: TRBV20-1; clone_size: many; d_call: NA; j_call: TRBJ2-5; cdr3_nt: TGCAGTGCTAATCCTAGAGCGGAGACCCAGTACTTC; cdr3_aa: CSANPRAETQYF
v_call: TRBV25-1; clone_size: many; d_call: TRBD2; j_call: TRBJ2-1; cdr3_nt: TGTGCCAGCAGCCTTAGCGGGGTGAACAATGAGCAGTTCTTC; cdr3_aa: CASSLSGVNNEQFF
v_call: TRBV7-2; clone_size: many; d_call: NA; j_call: TRBJ1-1; cdr3_nt: TGTGCCAGCAGCTTAGAAGGGGACCCAGGCACTGAAGCTTTCTTT; cdr3_aa: CASSLEGDPGTEAFF
v_call: TRBV20-1; clone_size: many; d_call: TRBD1; j_call: TRBJ1-5; cdr3_nt: TGCAGTGCTTCGACAGGGGGCAATCAGCCCCAGCATTTT; cdr3_aa: CSASTGGNQPQHF
v_call: TRBV28; clone_size: many; d_call: TRBD1; j_call: TRBJ1-6; cdr3_nt: TGTGCCAGCGGGGGACAGCCTCATTCACCCCTCCACTTT; cdr3_aa: CASGGQPHSPLHF
v_call: TRBV7-6; clone_size: many; d_call: NA; j_call: TRBJ2-5; cdr3_nt: TGTGCCAGCAGCCCCCTTAAAATTGTGCGGAACAGAAAACAAGAGACCCAGTACTTC; cdr3_aa: CASSPLKIVRNRKQETQYF
v_call: TRBV29-1; clone_size: many; d_call: TRBD1; j_call: TRBJ1-3; cdr3_nt: TGCAGCGCACGGACAGGCTCTGGAAACACCATATATTTT; cdr3_aa: CSARTGSGNTIYF
v_call: TRBV7-2; clone_size: medium-sized; d_call: NA; j_call: TRBJ1-1; cdr3_nt: TGTGCCAGCAGCGTAACCGCACAGGGTTTTCTAAGTAGGGCTGAAGCTTTCTTT; cdr3_aa: CASSVTAQGFLSRAEAFF
v_call: TRBV6-5; clone_size: many; d_call: TRBD1; j_call: TRBJ1-2; cdr3_nt: TGTGCCAGCAGTCCCTGGGACAGGGCGATTGGCTACACCTTC; cdr3_aa: CASSPWDRAIGYTF
v_call: TRBV6-2/TRBV6-3; clone_size: many; d_call: NA; j_call: TRBJ2-5; cdr3_nt: TGTGCCAGCAGTCAAGGGCCCTTAGAGACCCAGTACTTC; cdr3_aa: CASSQGPLETQYF
v_call: TRBV7-6; clone_size: many; d_call: TRBD2; j_call: TRBJ2-7; cdr3_nt: TGTGCCAGCAGCTTATTGTCGGGGGGTACCTACGAGCAGTACTTC; cdr3_aa: CASSLLSGGTYEQYF
v_call: TRBV15; clone_size: many; d_call: TRBD1; j_call: TRBJ2-1; cdr3_nt: TGTGCCACCAGCGGGACAGGCCCTGGTGGGGATGAGCAGTTCTTC; cdr3_aa: CATSGTGPGGDEQFF
v_call: TRBV7-9; clone_size: many; d_call: NA; j_call: TRBJ2-7; cdr3_nt: TGTGCCAGCAGCTTTGGACAGTCCTACCGCTCCTACGAGCAGTACTTC; cdr3_aa: CASSFGQSYRSYEQYF
v_call: TRBV7-9; clone_size: many; d_call: NA; j_call: TRBJ1-1; cdr3_nt: TGTGCCAGCAGCTTAGGAGGCGGGGGCACTGAAGCTTTCTTT; cdr3_aa: CASSLGGGGTEAFF
v_call: TRBV15; clone_size: many; d_call: NA; j_call: TRBJ1-2; cdr3_nt: TGTGCCACCAGCAGCAAGCGTGTACAGGTCAACTATGGCTACACCTTC; cdr3_aa: CATSSKRVQVNYGYTF
v_call: TRBV7-2; clone_size: many; d_call: NA; j_call: TRBJ2-2; cdr3_nt: TGTGCCAGCAGCCGTCTAGCTACCGCCGGGGAGCTGTTTTTT; cdr3_aa: CASSRLATAGELFF
v_call: TRBV11-1; clone_size: many; d_call: NA; j_call: TRBJ1-2; cdr3_nt: TGTGCCAGCAGCTTGAGGCCGGATTACAACTATGGCTACACCTTC; cdr3_aa: CASSLRPDYNYGYTF
v_call: TRBV2; clone_size: many; d_call: NA; j_call: TRBJ1-1; cdr3_nt: TGTGCCAGCAGTTATGACACTGAAGCTTTCTTT; cdr3_aa: CASSYDTEAFF
v_call: TRBV5-1; clone_size: many; d_call: TRBD1; j_call: TRBJ1-2; cdr3_nt: TGCGCCAGCAGACCCACAGGGGGCGGCGCGGCTGGCTACACCTTC; cdr3_aa: CASRPTGGGAAGYTF
v_call: TRBV6-1; clone_size: many; d_call: TRBD2; j_call: TRBJ2-7; cdr3_nt: TGTGCCAGCAGTTCGGGCCGGGGACTAGCGGGGGCCGAGCAGTACTTC; cdr3_aa: CASSSGRGLAGAEQYF
v_call: TRBV6-2/TRBV6-3; clone_size: many; d_call: TRBD1; j_call: TRBJ1-1; cdr3_nt: TGTGCCAGCAGGGGACAGGGGGACACTGAAGCTTTCTTT; cdr3_aa: CASRGQGDTEAFF
v_call: TRBV7-2; clone_size: many; d_call: TRBD1; j_call: TRBJ1-6; cdr3_nt: TGTGCCAGCAGCAGCCTGACAGGGGGAACTTCACCCCTCCACTTT; cdr3_aa: CASSSLTGGTSPLHF
v_call: TRBV7-8; clone_size: many; d_call: TRBD1; j_call: TRBJ1-2; cdr3_nt: TGTGCCAGCAGCTCTAGGGACAGACTTAACTATGGCTACACCTTC; cdr3_aa: CASSSRDRLNYGYTF
v_call: TRBV19; clone_size: many; d_call: TRBD2; j_call: TRBJ2-3; cdr3_nt: TGTGCCAGTAGTCTTCAGCGGGGCAGCACAGATACGCAGTATTTT; cdr3_aa: CASSLQRGSTDTQYF
v_call: TRBV20-1; clone_size: many; d_call: NA; j_call: TRBJ1-5; cdr3_nt: TGCAGTGCTTTGGATAGCAATCAGCCCCAGCATTTT; cdr3_aa: CSALDSNQPQHF
v_call: TRBV6-5; clone_size: many; d_call: NA; j_call: TRBJ1-2; cdr3_nt: TGTGCCAGCAGTCTGGTCCTAGGGTCCAACTATGGCTACACCTTC; cdr3_aa: CASSLVLGSNYGYTF
v_call: TRBV12-3/TRBV12-4; clone_size: many; d_call: TRBD2; j_call: TRBJ2-5; cdr3_nt: TGTGCCAGCACCCCCGGGAGGCAAGAGACCCAGTACTTC; cdr3_aa: CASTPGRQETQYF
v_call: TRBV7-2; clone_size: many; d_call: TRBD1; j_call: TRBJ1-5; cdr3_nt: TGTGCCAGCAGCTTCGGGACAGGGACTAATCAGCCCCAGCATTTT; cdr3_aa: CASSFGTGTNQPQHF
v_call: TRBV5-1; clone_size: many; d_call: NA; j_call: TRBJ2-3; cdr3_nt: TGCGCCAGCAGCCGGGGCCCTGTTGGAGATACGCAGTATTTT; cdr3_aa: CASSRGPVGDTQYF
v_call: TRBV5-1; clone_size: many; d_call: NA; j_call: TRBJ2-3; cdr3_nt: TGCGCCAGCAGCTCTCTCCCGGATAGCACAGATACGCAGTATTTT; cdr3_aa: CASSSLPDSTDTQYF
v_call: TRBV7-6; clone_size: many; d_call: NA; j_call: TRBJ1-1; cdr3_nt: TGTGCCAGCAATCTTGGATCGAACACTGAAGCTTTCTTT; cdr3_aa: CASNLGSNTEAFF